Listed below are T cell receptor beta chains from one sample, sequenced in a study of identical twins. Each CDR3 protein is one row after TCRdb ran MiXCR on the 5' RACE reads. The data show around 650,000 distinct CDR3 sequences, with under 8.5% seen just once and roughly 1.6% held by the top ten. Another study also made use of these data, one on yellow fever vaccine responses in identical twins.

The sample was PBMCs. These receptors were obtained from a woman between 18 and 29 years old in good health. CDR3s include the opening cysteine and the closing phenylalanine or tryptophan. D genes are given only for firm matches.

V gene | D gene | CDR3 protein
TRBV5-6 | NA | CASSFFRGGNTIYF
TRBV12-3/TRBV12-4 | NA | CASSAGTTGNTIYF
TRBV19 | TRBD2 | CASSILAGEGTEQFF
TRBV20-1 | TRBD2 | CSASDLAGGRTSTDTQYF
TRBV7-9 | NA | CASSPAGHTGELFF
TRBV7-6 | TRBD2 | CASSLTSGSSGLSYEQYF
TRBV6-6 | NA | CASSYGPNEQFF
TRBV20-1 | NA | CSARVRTNTEAFF
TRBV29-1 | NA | CSVRKGGEQFF
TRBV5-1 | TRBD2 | CASSLALLAGGDRGEQFF
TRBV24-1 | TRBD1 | CATSMTGLGNQPQHF
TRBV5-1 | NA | CASSLRNMDGDTEAFF
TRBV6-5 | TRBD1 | CASSYRTGANEKLFF
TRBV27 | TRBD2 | CASSATGGPPYNEQFF
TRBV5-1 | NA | CASSLVDRSNYGYTF
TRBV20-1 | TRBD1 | CSATPGQKDTDTQYF
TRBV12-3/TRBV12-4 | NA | CASSLGTGTDTQYF
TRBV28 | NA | CASSLTRYYNEQFF
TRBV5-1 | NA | CASSPDTNNEQFF
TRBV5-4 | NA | CASSLFGNSGNTIYF
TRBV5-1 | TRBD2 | CASSLEAGGRWETQYF
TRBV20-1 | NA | CSWTYYNEQFF
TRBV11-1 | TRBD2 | CASSPGGEYWGTQYF
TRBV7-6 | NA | CASSLVKDTQYF
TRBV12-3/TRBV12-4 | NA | CASSLGTAIEFRPQHF
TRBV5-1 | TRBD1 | CASTPDRVWFF
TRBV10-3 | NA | CAISDGHTYEQYF
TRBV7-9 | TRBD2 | CASSLRVTSGHNEQFF
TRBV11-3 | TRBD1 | CASSIPDRGGGETQYF
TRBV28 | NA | CASSWGAPTDEQYF
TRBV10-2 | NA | CAVQVARQGYQETQYF
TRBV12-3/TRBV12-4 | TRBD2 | CASSSIPLLAGGRSGELFF
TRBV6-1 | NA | CASSRRSSTDTQYF
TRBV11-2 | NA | CASRPGVRGTGELFF
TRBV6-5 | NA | CASSYSDSSTEAFF
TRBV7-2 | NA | CASSLGGEGVYGYTF
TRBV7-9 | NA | CASSQELAETQYF
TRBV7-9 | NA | CASSTPNEQFF
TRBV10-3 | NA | CAISGTPATYEQYF
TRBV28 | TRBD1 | CASSPIVGQGMSYEQYF
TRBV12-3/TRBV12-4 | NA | CASSFQGGAETQYF
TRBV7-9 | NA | CASFNVGDTYEQYF
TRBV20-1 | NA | CCARDFGGRDYGYTF
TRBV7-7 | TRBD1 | CASSPLGTGGTDTQYF
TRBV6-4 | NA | CASSDLLGRHQETQYF